This T cell receptor (beta chain) stems from a study of CD8 T cells in Susac syndrome. General study findings and limits: The study recognized that its TCR sequencing and HLA analysis covered a relatively small number of individuals.

With 4 bases clipped from V and 5 bases from J, the junction kept 10 bases outside the gene matches. The CDR3 has 18 residues. Germline V gene lookup returns CDR1 SGHRS and CDR2 YFSETQ. Worth noting for this clonotype: The antigen is undetermined.

CD8+ and CD4+ blood T cells underwent TCR beta sequencing. TEMRA cells were FACS-enriched and CD8+ and CD4+ T cells negatively isolated. RNA, at roughly 0.45 to 1 ug, was reverse transcribed with random hexamers. Amplification of TCR beta CDR3 was carried out by immunoSEQ multiplex PCR, which covered 54 Vbeta and 13 Jbeta segments. From the immunoSEQ multiplex PCR reads, TCRdb called clonotypes with MiXCR, one entry per CDR3 protein. The profile shows about 190,000 distinct CDR3 sequences, roughly 92% of them singletons. Specimen: CD4+ T cells from PBMCs. The genes are TRBV5-1 and TRBJ2-2; 14 bases fit TRBD2. This sequence was found in a human donor in good health. The CDR3 sequence: CASSRGLAGGLQTGELFF. The CDR3 coding sequence is TGCGCCAGCAGCCGAGGACTAGCGGGGGGACTTCAGACCGGGGAGCTGTTTTTT.